A selection of T cell receptor beta chains follows, all from one sample in a study of cytomegalovirus exposure and HLA in healthy donors. Here immunoSEQ multiplex PCR was the method, and the copy in TCRdb shows in-frame clones only, minus some. The top ten hold 1.3% to 1.5% of the sample, which has about 160,000 clones, over 75% seen once. The sample was PBMCs. Source of these receptors: a woman in her 30s in good health and CMV-seronegative. The CDR3 runs from the conserved cysteine through the conserved F or W. A D gene is named only where the DNA matches it firmly. Some rows mark clone size as missing; the rest say once, few, many or name a class of expanded clone.

clone_size	v_call	d_call	j_call	cdr3_nt	cdr3_aa
once	TRBV2	TRBD2	TRBJ2-1	TGTGCCAGCGGGTACCTAGCGGGGGGGCGGCAGCAGTTCTTC	CASGYLAGGRQQFF
once	TRBV7-9	TRBD1	TRBJ2-7	TGTGCCAGCACCAACCGGGGTCAGGGGGCCCCCCTCTCCTACGAGCAGTACTTC	CASTNRGQGAPLSYEQYF
few	TRBV5-1	-	TRBJ1-2	TGCGCCAGCAATGATGGACAGACCGCTAACTATGGCTACACCTTC	CASNDGQTANYGYTF
-	TRBV5-1	TRBD2	TRBJ2-3	TGCGCCAGCAGTCACTCCGCCGGGACTAGAGGGCAGAATACGCAGTATTTT	CASSHSAGTRGQNTQYF
few	TRBV4-1	TRBD2	TRBJ2-7	TGCGCCAGCAGCGTGACTAGCGGGGGGTCCTACGAGCAGTACTTC	CASSVTSGGSYEQYF
-	TRBV7-9	-	TRBJ1-4	TGTGCCAGCACCCTAGGTGGGCAGGGTGGCGAAAAACTGTTTTTT	CASTLGGQGGEKLFF
-	TRBV19	TRBD2	TRBJ2-1	TGTGCCAGTAGTGAGGAAAGCGGGGGGGCCCGTGAGCAGTTCTTC	CASSEESGGAREQFF
-	TRBV2	-	TRBJ1-1	TGTGCCAGCAGTACAGGGCAGAACACTGAAGCTTTCTTT	CASSTGQNTEAFF
-	TRBV7-7	-	TRBJ2-5	TGTGCTAGCAGCTCAGGGGAAGAGACCCAGTACTTC	CASSSGEETQYF
-	TRBV13	-	TRBJ2-7	TGTGCCAGCAGCTTCGGGACTGGGGGGAACGAGCAGTACTTC	CASSFGTGGNEQYF
-	TRBV19	-	TRBJ1-1	TGTGCCAGTATCCATACAGGCGAAGCTTTCTTT	CASIHTGEAFF
-	TRBV9	-	TRBJ2-3	TGTGCCAGCAGCGTAGGTGCCCTAAGGGGAGGTCCTACGCAGTATTTT	CASSVGALRGGPTQYF